These T cell receptor beta chains were read from a single sample in a study of blood T cell repertoires in COVID-19. Repertoires were generated with immunoSEQ multiplex PCR, while TCRdb's copy carries only in-frame clones and drops some. Seen here are 30,000 to 40,000 clones, more than 90% observed once, and the top ten hold around 5.1%. What was sequenced was peripheral blood. These TCRs come from a woman older than 75 with acute or convalescent COVID-19. Both conserved end residues are part of each CDR3. A D gene is named only where the DNA matches it firmly. Only part of the rows carry a size: once, few, many, or a class if the clone is expanded.

CDR3 protein	CDR3 DNA	V gene	D gene	clone size	J gene
CASSSGQAGSYNSPLHF	TGCGCCAGCAGCAGCGGGCAGGCGGGCTCCTATAATTCACCCCTCCACTTT	TRBV5-1	.	.	TRBJ1-6
CASSTGQAGAFF	TGTGCCAGCAGCACAGGGCAAGCAGGAGCTTTCTTT	TRBV12-3/TRBV12-4	.	.	TRBJ1-1
CASSSQGTGANVLTF	TGCGCCAGCAGCTCCCAGGGGACTGGGGCCAACGTCCTGACTTTC	TRBV5-1	.	.	TRBJ2-6
CASSPHTAAGGTYEQYF	TGCGCCAGCAGTCCCCACACGGCAGCGGGGGGGACCTACGAGCAGTACTTC	TRBV5-1	TRBD2	.	TRBJ2-7
CATSRDPGDNQPQHF	TGTGCCACCAGCAGAGACCCCGGAGATAATCAGCCCCAGCATTTT	TRBV15	.	.	TRBJ1-5
CASINNAEAFF	TGTGCCAGCATCAACAACGCTGAAGCTTTCTTT	TRBV5-4	.	once	TRBJ1-1
CASSPRRDYGYTF	TGTGCCAGCAGTCCCAGGCGTGACTATGGCTACACCTTC	TRBV27	.	.	TRBJ1-2
CASSQGRGSYEQYF	TGTGCCAGCAGCCAAGGGAGGGGCAGCTACGAGCAGTACTTC	TRBV3-1/TRBV3-2	.	.	TRBJ2-7
CASSEATGSGNTIYF	TGTGCCAGCAGTGAAGCGACAGGGTCTGGAAACACCATATATTTT	TRBV25-1	TRBD1	.	TRBJ1-3
CASSSGQTFSTDTQYF	TGTGCCAGCAGCTCGGGACAGACGTTTAGCACAGATACGCAGTATTTT	TRBV5-4	TRBD1	.	TRBJ2-3
CATSRKSTANYGYTF	TGTGCCACCAGCAGAAAGTCGACAGCTAACTATGGCTACACCTTC	TRBV15	.	once	TRBJ1-2
CATSRVNYGYTF	TGTGCCACCTCGCGCGTAAACTATGGCTACACCTTC	TRBV19	.	.	TRBJ1-2
CASSLGGMQYF	TGTGCCAGCAGCTTGGGGGGAATGCAGTACTTC	TRBV7-2	.	.	TRBJ2-7
CASGYRGLNTEAFF	TGTGCCAGCGGTTACAGGGGGCTGAACACTGAAGCTTTCTTT	TRBV3-1/TRBV3-2	TRBD1	.	TRBJ1-1
CASSLSGGDTGELFF	TGTGCTAGCAGCTTGAGCGGGGGTGACACCGGGGAGCTGTTTTTT	TRBV7-7	TRBD2	.	TRBJ2-2
CASRAGRVNTEAFF	TGTGCCAGCAGGGCCGGGCGGGTGAACACTGAAGCTTTCTTT	TRBV2	.	.	TRBJ1-1
CASSSNIGSGDTQYF	TGCGCCAGCAGCTCAAACATTGGGTCCGGGGATACGCAGTATTTT	TRBV5-1	.	once	TRBJ2-3
CASSQSQVASEQYF	TGTGCCAGCTCACAGAGTCAGGTCGCGAGCGAGCAGTACTTC	TRBV18	.	.	TRBJ2-7
CASSQRGGPDTQYF	TGTGCCAGCAGCCAACGGGGGGGGCCAGATACGCAGTATTTT	TRBV3-1/TRBV3-2	TRBD2	.	TRBJ2-3
CASKWGQGFPEAFF	TGTGCCAGCAAGTGGGGACAGGGTTTCCCTGAAGCTTTCTTT	TRBV6-5	TRBD1	.	TRBJ1-1
CASSQSTGGGYGYTF	TGCGCCAGCAGCCAGTCGACAGGGGGTGGCTATGGCTACACCTTC	TRBV4-1	TRBD1	.	TRBJ1-2
CASSPRGQETQYF	TGTGCCAGTAGCCCCCGCGGTCAGGAGACCCAGTACTTC	TRBV19	.	.	TRBJ2-5
CASSDRTSGQETQYF	TGTGCCAGCAGCGACAGGACTAGCGGCCAAGAGACCCAGTACTTC	TRBV7-3	TRBD2	.	TRBJ2-5
CASSYSGTEGYTF	TGTGCCAGCAGTTACTCGGGGACAGAGGGCTACACCTTC	TRBV6-2/TRBV6-3	TRBD1	once	TRBJ1-2
CASSRDRVYEQYF	TGCGCCAGCAGCCGGGACAGGGTGTACGAGCAGTACTTC	TRBV5-1	TRBD1	few	TRBJ2-7
CASSPTGYEQYF	TGTGCCAGCTCACCCACTGGCTACGAGCAGTACTTC	TRBV18	.	.	TRBJ2-7
CASGSVQGSNSPLHF	TGTGCCAGCGGAAGCGTGCAGGGGAGTAATTCACCCCTCCACTTT	TRBV2	.	.	TRBJ1-6
CASSLGSGVDGYTF	TGTGCCAGCAGCTTAGGGTCGGGGGTAGATGGCTACACCTTC	TRBV7-2	.	.	TRBJ1-2
CASSSTAYNEQFF	TGTGCCAGCAGCTCAACAGCTTACAATGAGCAGTTCTTC	TRBV7-9	.	.	TRBJ2-1
CASSSKPLTGGTPETNYGYTF	TGCGCCAGCAGCTCAAAACCGCTGACAGGGGGGACTCCTGAGACTAACTATGGCTACACCTTC	TRBV5-1	TRBD1	.	TRBJ1-2
CASSHGSDSPLHF	TGTGCCAGCAGCCACGGGTCTGATTCACCCCTCCACTTT	TRBV11-1	.	few	TRBJ1-6
CASSPMSRGADTQYF	TGTGCCAGCAGCCCGATGAGCCGCGGGGCAGATACGCAGTATTTT	TRBV5-4	.	.	TRBJ2-3
CASSVETDPNEKLFF	TGTGCCAGCAGCGTAGAGACAGATCCTAATGAAAAACTGTTTTTT	TRBV5-6	.	.	TRBJ1-4
CASRQGAGGGKLFF	TGTGCCAGCAGACAGGGGGCCGGTGGGGGAAAACTGTTTTTT	TRBV2	TRBD1	.	TRBJ1-4
CASAEQGMSPLHF	TGTGCCAGCGCTGAACAGGGGATGTCACCCCTCCACTTT	TRBV2	TRBD1	.	TRBJ1-6
CASSITAGYSYNEQFF	TGTGCCAGTAGTATTACGGCAGGGTACTCCTACAATGAGCAGTTCTTC	TRBV19	.	.	TRBJ2-1
CASSYMGGRQETQYF	TGTGCCAGCAGTTACATGGGGGGTAGGCAAGAGACCCAGTACTTC	TRBV6-2/TRBV6-3	.	.	TRBJ2-5
CASSFEGAGRGTGELFF	TGCGCCAGCAGCTTCGAGGGTGCCGGCCGGGGCACCGGGGAGCTGTTTTTT	TRBV5-1	.	.	TRBJ2-2
CASSLRDRGTDTQYF	TGTGCCAGCAGCTTACGGGACAGAGGCACAGATACGCAGTATTTT	TRBV7-9	TRBD1	.	TRBJ2-3
CASRNRDNTEAFF	TGTGCCAGCAGAAACAGGGATAACACTGAAGCTTTCTTT	TRBV6-6	.	few	TRBJ1-1
CASSPTGQMNTEAFF	TGTGCCAGCAGCCCCACCGGACAGATGAACACTGAAGCTTTCTTT	TRBV7-2	.	once	TRBJ1-1
CASSLSVTGQGGGYTF	TGTGCCAGCAGTTTATCAGTTACGGGACAGGGAGGAGGCTACACCTTC	TRBV27	TRBD1	.	TRBJ1-2
CASSSDRGDNEQFF	TGCGCCAGCAGCTCCGACAGGGGCGACAATGAGCAGTTCTTC	TRBV5-1	TRBD1	.	TRBJ2-1
CASSESAGGTDTQYF	TGCGCCAGCAGTGAGTCGGCTGGCGGGACAGATACGCAGTATTTT	TRBV10-1	.	.	TRBJ2-3
CAISTGGRSGNTIYF	TGTGCCATCAGTACTGGGGGCCGGTCTGGAAACACCATATATTTT	TRBV10-3	.	.	TRBJ1-3
CATGHLNTEAFF	TGTGCCACTGGACACCTGAACACTGAAGCTTTCTTT	TRBV24-1	.	few	TRBJ1-1
CASRPGGPNEKLFF	TGTGCCAGTAGACCAGGGGGCCCTAATGAAAAACTGTTTTTT	TRBV19	TRBD1	.	TRBJ1-4
CATSVSHYGYTF	TGTGCCACCAGCGTAAGCCACTATGGCTACACCTTC	TRBV15	.	.	TRBJ1-2
CASSEYSGDYGYTF	TGCGCCAGCAGTGAGTATTCCGGAGACTATGGCTACACCTTC	TRBV10-2	.	.	TRBJ1-2
CASRVDRVPSYGYTF	TGTGCCAGCAGGGTAGACAGGGTTCCTTCCTATGGCTACACCTTC	TRBV5-6	TRBD1	.	TRBJ1-2
CASNPQGGETQYF	TGCGCCAGCAACCCCCAAGGGGGAGAGACCCAGTACTTC	TRBV5-1	.	.	TRBJ2-5
CASSLGTGVSTDTQYF	TGTGCCAGCAGCTTAGGGACAGGGGTGAGCACAGATACGCAGTATTTT	TRBV7-2	TRBD1	.	TRBJ2-3
CASRRTGSFYTF	TGTGCCAGCAGGCGGACAGGGAGCTTCTACACCTTC	TRBV6-5	TRBD1	.	TRBJ1-2
CASSRGTGGYGYTF	TGCGCCAGCAGCCGTGGGACAGGGGGCTATGGCTACACCTTC	TRBV5-1	TRBD1	.	TRBJ1-2